This entry is about one TCR beta chain. The CDR3 is 12 amino acids. Germline lookup yields CDR1 LGHNT and CDR2 FRNRAP. V lost 5 bases and J lost 5, with 10 bases in between. In the original analysis: Amplification from reference gene primers served as the basis for estimated nucleated cell counts. Clones were sequenced by immunoSEQ multiplex PCR, and TCRdb holds only the in-frame ones, with some missing. Clone size and the V and J calls come from that table; the DNA yielded D and trimming. Of fewer than 120,000 clones listed, less than 75% are singletons. This entry comes from a study of blood T cell repertoires in COVID-19. For the study at large: PBMCs, B-cell-depleted T cells, or T cells were the source of the cDNA or gDNA that made up the material.

The chain recombines TRBV12-5 with TRBJ2-7; possibly TRBD1 for D (6 bases). The sequence was collected from a woman in her fifties or sixties with acute or convalescent COVID-19. The sample consisted of peripheral blood. The chain's CDR3 is CASGPNRDEQYF. Written as DNA, the CDR3 is TGTGCTAGTGGTCCGAACAGGGACGAGCAGTACTTC.